These 10 T cell receptor beta chains were sequenced from one sample in a study of a mutant IDH1 vaccine in newly diagnosed glioma. The time point here: week 11, during vaccination. Doses comprised 300 ug of mutant IDH1 20-mer peptide each, plus topical imiquimod. Here immunoSEQ multiplex PCR was the method, and the copy in TCRdb shows in-frame clones only, minus some. The sample lists tens of thousands of clones, 70% to 80% seen once, with approximately 8.3% in the top ten. Their antigens are not known. The sequences come from PBMCs, collected from a glioma patient whose treatment included an IDH1 peptide vaccine. Receptor source: a woman aged 18-29 years with glioma.

The V call is TRBV30, the J call TRBJ2-1; D is possibly TRBD1 or TRBD2 (6 bases each). The CDR3 consists of 14 residues. Germline values: CDR1 GTSNPN, CDR2 SVGIG (reference sequence). V dropped 3 bases and J dropped 9 bases, with 18 bases sitting between them. The CDR3 spells CAWSVEGVVSEQFF. Here the CDR3 DNA reads TGTGCCTGGAGCGTGGAGGGGGTGGTCAGTGAGCAGTTCTTC.

The chain employs TRBV27 and TRBJ2-3; no reliable D call. CDR3 length: 13 residues. V was trimmed by 6 bases and J by 3 bases, leaving 10 bases between them. Germline CDR1 is MNHEY and CDR2 is SMNVEV (reference sequence). The CDR3 protein is CASSRRVTDTQYF. The CDR3 DNA reads as TGTGCCAGCAGCAGAAGGGTTACAGATACGCAGTATTTT.

The genes are TRBV11-3 and TRBJ1-2; 12 bases fit TRBD1. This CDR3 spans 16 amino acids. Germline-derived CDR1 and CDR2 are SGHNT and YENEEA. J lost 4 bases, V lost 5 bases, and 8 bases had no gene match. For the CDR3, the DNA is TGTGCCAGCAGCCACCGGGACAGGGGGCCGAGCTATGGCTACACCTTC. Its translation: CASSHRDRGPSYGYTF.

This chain uses TRBV7-9 with TRBJ1-4, with 7 bases fitting TRBD1. V lost 3 bases to trimming and J lost 10 bases; unmatched junction nucleotides: 5. CDR3 size: 13 residues. Germline V gene data show CDR1 as SEHNR and CDR2 as FQNEAQ (reference sequence). CDR3 sequence (DNA): TGTGCCAGCAGCTTTGAACAGGGGATAAAACTGTTTTTT. It encodes CASSFEQGIKLFF.

The rearrangement uses TRBV6-6 and TRBJ2-2; 9 nucleotides match TRBD2. CDR1 and CDR2 from the germline V gene are MNHNY and SVGAGI (reference sequence). The length of the CDR3 is 16 residues. V dropped 6 bases and J dropped 1; count of bases not matched to a gene: 6. CDR3 in amino acids: CASRGSSGGNTGELFF. The CDR3 DNA is TGTGCCAGCAGAGGGAGTAGCGGGGGGAACACCGGGGAGCTGTTTTTT.

The V gene is TRBV4-3, the J gene TRBJ2-6, with unresolved D. This CDR3 spans 16 amino acids. V gave up 0 bases and J gave up 0 bases, with 6 bases separating them. Germline CDR1 reads LGHNA; CDR2 reads YSLEER. The CDR3 bases are TGCGCCAGCAGCCAAGATCGGCACTCTGGGGCCAACGTCCTGACTTTC. This translates into CASSQDRHSGANVLTF.

This rearrangement joins TRBV28 to TRBJ1-2; 8 nucleotides align to TRBD1. Trimming removed 2 bases from V and 6 bases from J; junction bases left unmatched: 2. This CDR3 comprises 13 residues. Germline loops: CDR1 MDHEN, CDR2 SYDVKM. CDR3 bases: TGTGCCAGCAGTTTACGGACAGGGCATGGCTACACCTTC. It is translated as CASSLRTGHGYTF.

V is TRBV25-1 and J is TRBJ2-1; no clear D gene. From germline, CDR1 is MGHDK and CDR2 SYGVNS. CDR3 length equals 14 residues. The V gene lost 7 bases and the J gene lost 2 bases, with 12 bases spanning the gap. This chain's CDR3 is CASIGISPYNEQFF. The CDR3, as DNA: TGTGCCAGCATAGGGATTTCGCCCTACAATGAGCAGTTCTTC. Filled out from reference TRBV25-1 and TRBJ2-1, the complete variable domain reads EADIYQTPRYLVIGTGKKITLECSQTMGHDKMYWYQQDPGMELHLIHYSYGVNSTEKGDLSSESTVSRIRTEHFPLTLESARPSHTSQYLCASIGISPYNEQFFGPGTRLTVL.

The chain joins TRBV7-2 to TRBJ1-2; possible D gene TRBD1, 6 bases. V dropped 6 bases and J dropped 4 bases, with 18 bases sitting between them. The CDR3 has 15 residues. The germline gives CDR1 SGHTA, CDR2 FQGNSA. The CDR3 nucleotides are TGTGCCAGCAGGTCCTCCGGGACATCCTTCTATGGCTACACCTTC. Protein: CASRSSGTSFYGYTF. The full variable domain, in which reference TRBV7-2 and TRBJ1-2 provide the parts outside the CDR3, is GAGVSQSPSNKVTEKGKDVELRCDPISGHTALYWYRQSLGQGLEFLIYFQGNSAPDKSGLPSDRFSAERTGGSVSTLTIQRTQQEDSAVYLCASRSSGTSFYGYTFGSGTRLTVV.

This sequence joins TRBV6-5 and TRBJ2-1; D gene uncertain. CDR3 length: 14 residues. The ends were cut back, 0 bases at V and 7 bases at J, with 10 bases in the middle. Germline CDR1 is MNHEY and CDR2 is SVGAGI. DNA of the CDR3: TGTGCCAGCAGTTACTCGGGCTCAGGTAATGAGCAGTTCTTC. It is translated as CASSYSGSGNEQFF.